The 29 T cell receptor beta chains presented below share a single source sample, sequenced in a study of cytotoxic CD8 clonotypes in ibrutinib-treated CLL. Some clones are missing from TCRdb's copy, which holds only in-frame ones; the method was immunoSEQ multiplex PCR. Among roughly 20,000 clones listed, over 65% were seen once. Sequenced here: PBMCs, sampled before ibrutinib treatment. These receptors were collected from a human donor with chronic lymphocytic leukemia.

The CDR3 DNA follows: TGTGCCAGCAGCCGGGGACTCGGCTATGGCTACACCTTC. This sequence encodes CASSRGLGYGYTF. This rearrangement joins TRBV7-3 to TRBJ1-2; possible D gene TRBD1, 5 bases. Germline CDR1 reads SGHTA; CDR2 reads FQGTGA. The CDR3 runs 13 residues. V gave up 5 bases and J gave up 4 bases, with 11 bases separating them.

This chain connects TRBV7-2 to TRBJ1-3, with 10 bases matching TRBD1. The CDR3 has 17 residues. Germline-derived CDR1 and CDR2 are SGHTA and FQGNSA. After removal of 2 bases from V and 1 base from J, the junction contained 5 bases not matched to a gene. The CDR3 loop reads CASSLQTGGGSGNTIYF. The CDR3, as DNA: TGTGCCAGCAGCTTACAGACAGGGGGCGGTTCTGGAAACACCATATATTTT.

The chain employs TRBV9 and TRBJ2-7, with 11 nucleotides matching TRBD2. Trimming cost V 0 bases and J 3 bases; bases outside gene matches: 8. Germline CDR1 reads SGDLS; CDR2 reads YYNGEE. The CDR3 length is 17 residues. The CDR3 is CASSVGDSGRALYEQYF. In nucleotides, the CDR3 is TGTGCCAGCAGCGTAGGGGATAGCGGGAGGGCCCTCTACGAGCAGTACTTC.

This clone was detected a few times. The CDR3 loop reads CASRRDTGELFF. In nucleotides, the CDR3 is TGTGCCAGTCGCCGGGACACCGGGGAGCTGTTTTTT. V and J are TRBV6-5 and TRBJ2-2, with D unresolved. The V gene's germline CDR1 is MNHEY and CDR2 SVGAGI. Trimming removed 9 bases at V and 3 bases at J, with 8 bases between. The CDR3 totals 12 residues.

The CDR3 bases are TGCGCCAGCAGCTTGGGAACTACCTACAATGAGCAGTTCTTC. This sequence encodes CASSLGTTYNEQFF. The chain combines TRBV5-1 with TRBJ2-1, with D uncertain. Germline assignment: CDR1 SGHRS and CDR2 YFSETQ. The CDR3 is 14 amino acids. The V and J ends lost 0 bases and 2 bases respectively, with 6 bases between them.

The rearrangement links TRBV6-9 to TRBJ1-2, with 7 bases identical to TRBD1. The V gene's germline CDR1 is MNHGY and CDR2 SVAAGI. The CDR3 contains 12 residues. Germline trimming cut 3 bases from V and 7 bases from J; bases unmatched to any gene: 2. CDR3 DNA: TGTGCCAGCAGTTACACAGGGGTTGGCTACACCTTC. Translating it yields CASSYTGVGYTF.

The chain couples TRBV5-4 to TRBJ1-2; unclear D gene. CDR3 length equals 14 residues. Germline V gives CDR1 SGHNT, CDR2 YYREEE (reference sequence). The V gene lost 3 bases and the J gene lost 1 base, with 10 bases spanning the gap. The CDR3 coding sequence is TGTGCCAGCAGCTCTCCAGCCCTTAACTATGGCTACACCTTC. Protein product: CASSSPALNYGYTF.

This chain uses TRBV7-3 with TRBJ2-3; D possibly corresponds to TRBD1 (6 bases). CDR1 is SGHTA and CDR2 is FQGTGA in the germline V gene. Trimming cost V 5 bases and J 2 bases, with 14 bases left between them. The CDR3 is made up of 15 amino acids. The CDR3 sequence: CASSVRQAITDTQYF. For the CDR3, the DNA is TGTGCCAGCAGCGTTAGACAGGCGATCACAGATACGCAGTATTTT.

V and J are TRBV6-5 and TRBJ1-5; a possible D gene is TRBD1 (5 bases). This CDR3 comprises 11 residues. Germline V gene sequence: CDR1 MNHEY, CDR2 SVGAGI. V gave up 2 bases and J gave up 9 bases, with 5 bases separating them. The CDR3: CASSYGGPQHF. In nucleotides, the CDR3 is TGTGCCAGCAGTTACGGGGGGCCCCAGCATTTT.

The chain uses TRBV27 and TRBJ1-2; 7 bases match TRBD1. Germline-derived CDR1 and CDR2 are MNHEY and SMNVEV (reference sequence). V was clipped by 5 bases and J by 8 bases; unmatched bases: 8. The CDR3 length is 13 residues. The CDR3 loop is CASSLYRGGGYTF. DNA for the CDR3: TGTGCCAGCAGTCTCTACAGGGGAGGAGGCTACACCTTC.

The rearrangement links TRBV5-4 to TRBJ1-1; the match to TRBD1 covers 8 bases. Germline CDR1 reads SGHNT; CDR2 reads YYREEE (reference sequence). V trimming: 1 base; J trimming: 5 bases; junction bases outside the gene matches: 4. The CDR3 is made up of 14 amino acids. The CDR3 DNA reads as TGTGCCAGCAGCTTGCAGGGGGCAAGAACTGAAGCTTTCTTT. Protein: CASSLQGARTEAFF.

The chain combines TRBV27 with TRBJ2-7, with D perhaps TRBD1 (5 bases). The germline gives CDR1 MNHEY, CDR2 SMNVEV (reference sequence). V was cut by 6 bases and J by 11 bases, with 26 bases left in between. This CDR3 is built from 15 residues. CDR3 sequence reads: CASSSTTEIARIEYF. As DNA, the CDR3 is TGTGCCAGCAGCTCCACGACAGAAATCGCGCGAATCGAGTACTTC.

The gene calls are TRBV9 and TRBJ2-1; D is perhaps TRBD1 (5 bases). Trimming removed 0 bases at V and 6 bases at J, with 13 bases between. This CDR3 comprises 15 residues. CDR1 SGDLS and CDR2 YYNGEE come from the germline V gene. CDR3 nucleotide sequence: TGTGCCAGCAGCGTAGGAAGCAGGGTAACCAATGAGCAGTTCTTC. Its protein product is CASSVGSRVTNEQFF.

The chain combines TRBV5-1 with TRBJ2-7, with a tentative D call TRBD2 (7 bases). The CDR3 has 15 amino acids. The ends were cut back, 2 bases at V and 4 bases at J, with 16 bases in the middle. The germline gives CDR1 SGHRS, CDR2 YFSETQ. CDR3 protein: CASSFGPGGHYEQYF. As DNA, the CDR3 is TGCGCCAGCAGCTTTGGCCCGGGGGGACATTACGAGCAGTACTTC.

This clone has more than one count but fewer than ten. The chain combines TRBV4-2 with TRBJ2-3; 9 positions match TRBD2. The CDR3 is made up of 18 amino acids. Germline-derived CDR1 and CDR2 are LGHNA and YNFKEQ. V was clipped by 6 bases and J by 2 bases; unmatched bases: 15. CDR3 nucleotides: TGTGCCAGCAGACGGGGGACGACTAGCGGAGATCCCACAGATACGCAGTATTTT. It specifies CASRRGTTSGDPTDTQYF.

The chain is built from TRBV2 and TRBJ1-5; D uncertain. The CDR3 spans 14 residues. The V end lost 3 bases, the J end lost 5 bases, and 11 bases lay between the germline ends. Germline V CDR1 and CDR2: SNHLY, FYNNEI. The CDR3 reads CASSEDPRYQPQHF. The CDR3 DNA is TGTGCCAGCAGTGAGGATCCGAGGTATCAGCCCCAGCATTTT.

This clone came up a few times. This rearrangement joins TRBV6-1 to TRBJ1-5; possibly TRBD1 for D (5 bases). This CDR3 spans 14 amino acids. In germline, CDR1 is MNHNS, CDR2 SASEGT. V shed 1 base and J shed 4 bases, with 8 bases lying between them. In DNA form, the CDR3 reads TGTGCCAGCAGTGAAGGGGGCAGAAATCAGCCCCAGCATTTT. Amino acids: CASSEGGRNQPQHF.

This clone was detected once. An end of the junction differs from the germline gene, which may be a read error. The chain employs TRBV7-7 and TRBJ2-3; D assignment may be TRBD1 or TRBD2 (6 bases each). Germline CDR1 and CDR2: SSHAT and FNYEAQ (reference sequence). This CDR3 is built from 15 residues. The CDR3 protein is CASSLGGATTDTQYF. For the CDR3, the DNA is TGTGCTAGCAGCTTGGGGGGCGCAACCACAGATACGCAGTATTTT.

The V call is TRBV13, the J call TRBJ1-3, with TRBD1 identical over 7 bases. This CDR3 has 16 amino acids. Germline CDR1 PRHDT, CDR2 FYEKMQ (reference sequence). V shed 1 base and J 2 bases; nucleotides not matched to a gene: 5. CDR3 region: CASSLAGTATGNTIYF. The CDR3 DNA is TGTGCCAGCAGCTTAGCCGGGACAGCTACTGGAAACACCATATATTTT.

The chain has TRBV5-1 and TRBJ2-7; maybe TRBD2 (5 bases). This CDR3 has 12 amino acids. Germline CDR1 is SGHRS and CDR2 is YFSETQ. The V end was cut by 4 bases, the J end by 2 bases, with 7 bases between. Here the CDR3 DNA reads TGCGCCAGCAGCCCGGGGACCTACGAGCAGTACTTC. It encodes CASSPGTYEQYF.

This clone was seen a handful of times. The CDR3 bases are TGTGCCACCTGGGACAGGGGGCGCAGTGAAGCTTTCTTT. Protein: CATWDRGRSEAFF. V is TRBV28 and J is TRBJ1-1; TRBD1 matches at 12 bases. The germline V gene has CDR1 MDHEN and CDR2 SYDVKM. The CDR3 runs to 13 residues. The V gene end was trimmed by 10 bases and the J gene end by 7 bases; junction bases not matched to a gene: 7.

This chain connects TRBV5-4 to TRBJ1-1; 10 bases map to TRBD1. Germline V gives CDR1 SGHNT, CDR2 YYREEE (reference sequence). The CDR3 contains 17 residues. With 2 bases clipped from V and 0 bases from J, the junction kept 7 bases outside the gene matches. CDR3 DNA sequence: TGTGCCAGCAGCTTCCCGGGACAGGGGTTACTGAACACTGAAGCTTTCTTT. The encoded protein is CASSFPGQGLLNTEAFF.

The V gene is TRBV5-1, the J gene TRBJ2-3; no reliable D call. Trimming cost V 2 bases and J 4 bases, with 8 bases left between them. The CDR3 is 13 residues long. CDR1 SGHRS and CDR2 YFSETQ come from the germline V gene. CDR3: CASSLDGADTQYF. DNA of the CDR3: TGCGCCAGCAGCTTAGATGGGGCAGATACGCAGTATTTT.

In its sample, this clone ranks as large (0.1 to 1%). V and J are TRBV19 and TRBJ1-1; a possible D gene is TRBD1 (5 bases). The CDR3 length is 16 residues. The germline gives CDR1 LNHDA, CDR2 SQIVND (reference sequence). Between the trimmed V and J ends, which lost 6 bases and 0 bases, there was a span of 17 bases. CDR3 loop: CASSEQAGRMNTEAFF. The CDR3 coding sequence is TGTGCCAGTAGCGAGCAAGCGGGACGGATGAACACTGAAGCTTTCTTT.

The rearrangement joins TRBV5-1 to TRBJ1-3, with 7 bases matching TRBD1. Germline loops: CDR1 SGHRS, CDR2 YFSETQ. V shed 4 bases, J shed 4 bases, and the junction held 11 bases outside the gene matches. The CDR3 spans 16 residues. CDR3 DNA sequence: TGCGCCAGCAGCCCCACAACAGGGGCGGGGGGAAACACCATATATTTT. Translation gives CASSPTTGAGGNTIYF.

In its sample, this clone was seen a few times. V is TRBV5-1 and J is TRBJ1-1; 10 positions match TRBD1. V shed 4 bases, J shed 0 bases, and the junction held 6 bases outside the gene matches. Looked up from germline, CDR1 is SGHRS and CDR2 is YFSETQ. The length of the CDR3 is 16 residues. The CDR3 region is CASSNRDRGLNTEAFF. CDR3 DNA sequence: TGCGCCAGCAGCAACCGGGACAGGGGCTTGAACACTGAAGCTTTCTTT.

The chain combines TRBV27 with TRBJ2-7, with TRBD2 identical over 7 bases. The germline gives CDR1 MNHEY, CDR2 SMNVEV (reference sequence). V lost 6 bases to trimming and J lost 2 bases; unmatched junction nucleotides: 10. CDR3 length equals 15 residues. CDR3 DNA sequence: TGTGCCAGCAGGAAAGGGACTATAGACCCCTACGAGCAGTACTTC. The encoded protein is CASRKGTIDPYEQYF.

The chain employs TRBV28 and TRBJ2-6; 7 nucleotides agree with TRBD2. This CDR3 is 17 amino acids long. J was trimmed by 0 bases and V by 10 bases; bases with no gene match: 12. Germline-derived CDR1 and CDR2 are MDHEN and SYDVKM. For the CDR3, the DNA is TGTGCCACAATGGGGCTAGCGGCCCCCTCTGGGGCCAACGTCCTGACTTTC. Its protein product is CATMGLAAPSGANVLTF.

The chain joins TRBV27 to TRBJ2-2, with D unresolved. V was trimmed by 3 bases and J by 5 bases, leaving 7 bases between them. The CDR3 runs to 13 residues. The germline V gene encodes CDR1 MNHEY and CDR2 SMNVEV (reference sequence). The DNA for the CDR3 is TGTGCCAGCAGTTTCCAGGAGACCGGGGAGCTGTTTTTT. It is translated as CASSFQETGELFF.